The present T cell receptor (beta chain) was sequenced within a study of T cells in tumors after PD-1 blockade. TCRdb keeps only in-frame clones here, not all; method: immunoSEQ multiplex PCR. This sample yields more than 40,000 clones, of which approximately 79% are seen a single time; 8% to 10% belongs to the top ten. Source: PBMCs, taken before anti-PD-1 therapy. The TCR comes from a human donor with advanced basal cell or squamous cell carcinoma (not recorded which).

In DNA form, the CDR3 reads TGTGCCAGCAGTTCCACAGGGGAAGAGACCCAGTACTTC. This gives the protein CASSSTGEETQYF. The chain links TRBV27 to TRBJ2-5, with 7 bases matching TRBD1. The CDR3 totals 13 residues. J was trimmed by 3 bases and V by 4 bases; bases with no gene match: 2. Germline CDR1 and CDR2: MNHEY and SMNVEV (reference sequence).